The text below deals with one T cell receptor (beta chain). Antigen unknown. Sampling times: baseline, cycle 4 day 1, cycle 7 day 1. Data came from immunoSEQ multiplex PCR; TCRdb stores just in-frame clones and leaves some out. The table includes some 54,000 clones, about 88% detected once. The data were obtained in a study of OX40 agonist ivuxolimab in advanced cancers. Study context: Hepatocellular carcinoma, melanoma, renal cell or head and neck cancer affected the dose-escalation patients. Whole-study findings and limits: Nonresponders included some who also had low normalized T-cell clonal expansion. The study observed clonal expansion of CD4+ and CD8+ blood T cells by week 6 at 0.1 to 3.0 mg/kg.

Trimming stripped 3 bases from V and 5 bases from J, with 17 bases between. Germline assignment: CDR1 MNHEY and CDR2 SMNVEV (reference sequence). The CDR3 consists of 15 residues. The source of this sequence is an adult with an advanced solid tumor such as melanoma, head and neck, liver or kidney cancer. The V call is TRBV27, the J call TRBJ2-7; a weak D match, TRBD1 (5 bases). The sample here was CD4+ or CD8+ T cells sorted from blood, taken in a trial of the OX40 agonist ivuxolimab. CDR3 amino acids: CASSFRVPIDHEQYF. For the CDR3, the DNA is TGTGCCAGCAGTTTCAGGGTTCCTATCGACCACGAGCAGTACTTC.